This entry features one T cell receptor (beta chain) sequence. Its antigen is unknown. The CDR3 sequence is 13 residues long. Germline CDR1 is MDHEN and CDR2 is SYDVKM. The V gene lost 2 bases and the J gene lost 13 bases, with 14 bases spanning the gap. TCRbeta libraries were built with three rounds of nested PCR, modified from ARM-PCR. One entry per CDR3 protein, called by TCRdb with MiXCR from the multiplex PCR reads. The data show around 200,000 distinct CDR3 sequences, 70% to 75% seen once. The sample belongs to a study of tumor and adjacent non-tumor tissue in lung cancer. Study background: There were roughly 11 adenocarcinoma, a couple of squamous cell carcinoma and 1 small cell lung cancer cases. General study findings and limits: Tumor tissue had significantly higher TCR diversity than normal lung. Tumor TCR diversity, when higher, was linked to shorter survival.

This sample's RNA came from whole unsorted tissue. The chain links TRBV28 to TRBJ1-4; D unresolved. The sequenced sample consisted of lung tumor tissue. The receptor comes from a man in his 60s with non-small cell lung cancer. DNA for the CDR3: TGTGCCAGCAGTTTAGGTTCGTGGGGAATACTGTTTTTT. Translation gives CASSLGSWGILFF. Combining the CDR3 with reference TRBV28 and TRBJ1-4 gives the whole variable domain DVKVTQSSRYLVKRTGEKVFLECVQDMDHENMFWYRQDPGLGLRLIYFSYDVKMKEKGDIPEGYSVSREKKERFSLILESASTNQTSMYLCASSLGSWGILFFGSGTQLSVL.